This T cell receptor (beta chain) appears in the sequencing data of a study of blood T cell repertoires in COVID-19. Repertoires were generated with immunoSEQ multiplex PCR, while TCRdb's copy carries only in-frame clones and drops some. The sample has roughly 150,000 clones; around 89% are singletons. Germline-derived CDR1 and CDR2 are SEHNR and FQNEAQ (reference sequence). This CDR3 comprises 13 residues. The V end lost 0 bases, the J end lost 5 bases, and 8 bases lay between the germline ends. This TCR was sampled from a man aged 45-65 years who had recovered from COVID-19. V usage is TRBV7-9 and J usage is TRBJ2-7, with a tentative D call TRBD1 (5 bases). The sequenced sample consisted of peripheral blood. This CDR3 is CASSLATGDEQYF. Written as DNA, the CDR3 is TGTGCCAGCAGCTTAGCAACAGGCGACGAGCAGTACTTC.